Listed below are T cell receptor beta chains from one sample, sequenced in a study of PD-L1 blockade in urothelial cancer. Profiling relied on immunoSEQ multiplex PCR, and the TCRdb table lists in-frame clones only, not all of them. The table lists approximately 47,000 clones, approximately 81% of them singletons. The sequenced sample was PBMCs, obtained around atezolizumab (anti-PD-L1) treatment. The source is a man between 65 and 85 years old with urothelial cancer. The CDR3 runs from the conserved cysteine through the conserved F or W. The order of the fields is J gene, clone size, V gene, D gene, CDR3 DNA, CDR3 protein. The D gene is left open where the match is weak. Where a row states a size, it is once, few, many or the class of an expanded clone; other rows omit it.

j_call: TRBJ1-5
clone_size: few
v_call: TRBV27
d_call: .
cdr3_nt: TGTGCCAGCAGTTCCACCCCCGGGGATAGCAATCAGCCCCAGCATTTT
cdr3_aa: CASSSTPGDSNQPQHF

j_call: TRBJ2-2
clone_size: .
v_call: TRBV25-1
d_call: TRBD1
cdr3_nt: TGTGCCAGCAGTGAACCGGGACAGGGCAACACCGGGGAGCTGTTTTTT
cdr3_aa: CASSEPGQGNTGELFF

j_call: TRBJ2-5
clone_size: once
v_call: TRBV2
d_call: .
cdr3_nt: TGTGCCAGCAGCCTGGACTACCAAGAGACCCAGTACTTC
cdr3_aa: CASSLDYQETQYF

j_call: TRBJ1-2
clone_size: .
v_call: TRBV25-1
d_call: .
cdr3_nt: TGTGCCAGCACCCCTTCGGGGTTTCGATATGGCTACACCTTC
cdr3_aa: CASTPSGFRYGYTF

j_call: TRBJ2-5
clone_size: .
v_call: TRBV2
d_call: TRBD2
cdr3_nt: TGTGCCAGCAGTGAGAGCGGGATGGGGGTGACCCAGTACTTC
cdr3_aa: CASSESGMGVTQYF

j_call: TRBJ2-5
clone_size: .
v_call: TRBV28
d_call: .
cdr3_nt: TGTGCCAGCAGCACTAGGGAGACCCAGTACTTC
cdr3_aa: CASSTRETQYF

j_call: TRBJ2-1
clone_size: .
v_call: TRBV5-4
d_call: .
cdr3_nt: TGTGCCAGCAGCCCGGACAGCTACAATGAGCAGTTCTTC
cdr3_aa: CASSPDSYNEQFF

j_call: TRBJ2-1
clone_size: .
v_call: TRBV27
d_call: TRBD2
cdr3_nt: TGTGCCAGCAAGTCAGCGGGAGGGCCCTCCTACAATGAGCAGTTCTTC
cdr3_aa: CASKSAGGPSYNEQFF

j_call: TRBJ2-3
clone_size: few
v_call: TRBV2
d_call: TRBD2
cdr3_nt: TGTGCCAGCAGTGTGAGACTAGGGGGACTAGGAGGCACAGATACGCAGTATTTT
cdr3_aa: CASSVRLGGLGGTDTQYF

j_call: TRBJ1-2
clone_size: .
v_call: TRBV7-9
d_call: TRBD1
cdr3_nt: TGTGCCAGCAGCTTAGCCCAGGGGGACTATGGCTACACCTTC
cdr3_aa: CASSLAQGDYGYTF